This T cell receptor (beta chain) was identified during a study of cytomegalovirus exposure and HLA in healthy donors. General study results and limits: In vitro checks showed that three CMV-associated chains really do target CMV antigens.

The PCR made use of 60 Vbeta and 13 Jbeta primers. The method was immunoSEQ multiplex PCR; TCRdb's version includes in-frame clones alone and lacks a portion of them. The repertoire holds about 180,000 clones, with roughly 84% as singletons. The CDR3 totals 12 residues. Germline V gene lookup returns CDR1 SGHDT and CDR2 YYEEEE. Trimming stripped 3 bases from V and 0 bases from J, with 4 bases between. This clone was found a few times. Its antigen is still unknown. The TCR comes from a girl aged 2 to 9 in good health and CMV-seropositive. The V gene is TRBV5-6, the J gene TRBJ2-7; D is unclear. Sequenced material: PBMCs. The CDR3 sequence is CASSYSSYEQYF. The CDR3 DNA reads as TGTGCCAGCAGCTACAGCTCCTACGAGCAGTACTTC. Using reference TRBV5-6 and TRBJ2-7 for the parts outside the CDR3, the full variable domain is DAGVTQSPTHLIKTRGQQVTLRCSPKSGHDTVSWYQQALGQGPQFIFQYYEEEERQRGNFPDRFSGHQFPNYSSELNVNALLLGDSALYLCASSYSSYEQYFGPGTRLTVT.